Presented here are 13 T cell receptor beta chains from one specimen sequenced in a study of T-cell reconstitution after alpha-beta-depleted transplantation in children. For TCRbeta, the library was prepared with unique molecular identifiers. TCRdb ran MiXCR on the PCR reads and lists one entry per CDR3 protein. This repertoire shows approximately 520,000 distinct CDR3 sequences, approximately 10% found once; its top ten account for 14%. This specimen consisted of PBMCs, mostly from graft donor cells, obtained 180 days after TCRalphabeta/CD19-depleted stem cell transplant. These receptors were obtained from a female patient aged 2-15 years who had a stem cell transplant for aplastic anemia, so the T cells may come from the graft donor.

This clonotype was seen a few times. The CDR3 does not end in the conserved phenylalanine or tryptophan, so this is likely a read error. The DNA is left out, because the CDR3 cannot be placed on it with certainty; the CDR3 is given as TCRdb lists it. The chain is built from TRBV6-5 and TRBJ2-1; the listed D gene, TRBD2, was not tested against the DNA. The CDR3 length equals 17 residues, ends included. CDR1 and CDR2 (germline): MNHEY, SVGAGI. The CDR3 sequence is CASSYSGASGRALARVS.

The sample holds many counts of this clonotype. CDR3 sequence: CSVEGTSGSYNEQFF. Here the CDR3 DNA reads TGCAGCGTTGAAGGGACTAGCGGGAGTTACAATGAGCAGTTCTTC. J is TRBJ2-1 and V is TRBV29-1, with TRBD2 identical over 13 bases. J gave up 4 bases and V 1 base, and 1 base lay outside the gene matches. Germline lookup yields CDR1 SQVTM and CDR2 ANQGSEA. The CDR3 runs 15 residues.

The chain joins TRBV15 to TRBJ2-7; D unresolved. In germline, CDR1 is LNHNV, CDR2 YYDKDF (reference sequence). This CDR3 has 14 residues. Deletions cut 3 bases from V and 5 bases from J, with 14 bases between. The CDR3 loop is CATSSAVGWNEQYV. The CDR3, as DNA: TGTGCCACCAGCAGTGCAGTCGGCTGGAACGAGCAGTACGTC.

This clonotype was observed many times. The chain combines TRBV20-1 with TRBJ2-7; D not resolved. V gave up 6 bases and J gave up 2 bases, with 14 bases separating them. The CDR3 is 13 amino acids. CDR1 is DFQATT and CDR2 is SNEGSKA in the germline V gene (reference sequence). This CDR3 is CSADDKGTYEQYF. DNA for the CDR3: TGCAGTGCCGACGATAAGGGCACCTACGAGCAGTACTTC.

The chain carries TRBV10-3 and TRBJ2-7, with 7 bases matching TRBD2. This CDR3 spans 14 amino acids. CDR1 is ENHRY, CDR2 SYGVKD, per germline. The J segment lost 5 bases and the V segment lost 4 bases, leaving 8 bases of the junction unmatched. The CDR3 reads CAISGGGRGDEQYF. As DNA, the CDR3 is TGTGCCATCAGTGGGGGGGGACGTGGCGACGAGCAGTACTTC.

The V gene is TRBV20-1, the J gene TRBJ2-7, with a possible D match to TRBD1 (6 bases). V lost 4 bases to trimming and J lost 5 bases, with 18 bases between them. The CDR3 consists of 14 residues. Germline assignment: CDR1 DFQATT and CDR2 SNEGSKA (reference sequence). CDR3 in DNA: TGCAGTGCTAATCACTTACAGGGAAGAGACGAGCAGTACTTC. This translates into CSANHLQGRDEQYF.

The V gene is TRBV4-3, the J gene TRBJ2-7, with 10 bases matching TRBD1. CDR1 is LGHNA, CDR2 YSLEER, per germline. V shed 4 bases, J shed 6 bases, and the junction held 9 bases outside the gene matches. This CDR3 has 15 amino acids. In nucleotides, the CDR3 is TGCGCCAGCAGCCCCCTAGGACAGGGGGTGTTCGAGCAGTACTTC. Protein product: CASSPLGQGVFEQYF.

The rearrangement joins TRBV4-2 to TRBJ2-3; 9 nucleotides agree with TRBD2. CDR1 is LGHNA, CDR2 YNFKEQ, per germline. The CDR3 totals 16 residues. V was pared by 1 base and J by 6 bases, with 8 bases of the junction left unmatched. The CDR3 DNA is TGTGCCAGCAGCCAAGCGGGGCGGGAGGGCCGTGATACGCAGTATTTT. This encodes CASSQAGREGRDTQYF.

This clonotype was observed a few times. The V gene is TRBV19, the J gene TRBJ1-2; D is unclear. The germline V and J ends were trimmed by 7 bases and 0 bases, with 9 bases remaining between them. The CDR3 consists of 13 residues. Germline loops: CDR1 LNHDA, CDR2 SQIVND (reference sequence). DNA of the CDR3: TGTGCCAGTACTACCTCTGCTAACTATGGCTACACCTTC. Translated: CASTTSANYGYTF.

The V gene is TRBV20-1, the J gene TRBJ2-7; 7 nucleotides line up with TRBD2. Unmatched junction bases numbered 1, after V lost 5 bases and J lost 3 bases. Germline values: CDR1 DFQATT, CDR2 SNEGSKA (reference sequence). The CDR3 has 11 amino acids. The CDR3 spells CSAGDYYEQYV. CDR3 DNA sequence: TGCAGTGCTGGGGACTACTACGAGCAGTACGTC.

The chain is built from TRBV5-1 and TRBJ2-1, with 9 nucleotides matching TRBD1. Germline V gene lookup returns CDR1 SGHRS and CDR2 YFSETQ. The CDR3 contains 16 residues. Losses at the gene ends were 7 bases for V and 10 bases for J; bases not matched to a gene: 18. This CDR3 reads CASALDRGAAGGEQFF. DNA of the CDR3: TGCGCCAGCGCCCTGGACAGGGGAGCGGCAGGTGGGGAGCAGTTCTTC. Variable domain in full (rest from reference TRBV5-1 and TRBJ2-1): KAGVTQTPRYLIKTRGQQVTLSCSPISGHRSVSWYQQTPGQGLQFLFEYFSETQRNKGNFPGRFSGRQFSNSRSEMNVSTLELGDSALYLCASALDRGAAGGEQFFGPGTRLTVL.

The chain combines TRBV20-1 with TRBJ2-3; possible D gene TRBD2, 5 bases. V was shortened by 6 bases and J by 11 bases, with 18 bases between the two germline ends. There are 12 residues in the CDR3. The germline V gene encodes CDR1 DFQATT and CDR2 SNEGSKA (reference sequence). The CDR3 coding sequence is TGCAGTGCGCCCCTAGCCGCCCGGGGGCAGTATTTT. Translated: CSAPLAARGQYF.

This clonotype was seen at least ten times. The CDR3 protein is CASSPTGTGGYTF. CDR3 DNA: TGTGCCAGCAGTCCCACAGGGACGGGGGGCTACACCTTC. V usage is TRBV12-3 or TRBV12-4 and J usage is TRBJ1-2, with a weak D call TRBD1 (6 bases). The V gene lost 5 bases and the J gene lost 8 bases, with 15 bases spanning the gap. CDR3 length: 13 residues.